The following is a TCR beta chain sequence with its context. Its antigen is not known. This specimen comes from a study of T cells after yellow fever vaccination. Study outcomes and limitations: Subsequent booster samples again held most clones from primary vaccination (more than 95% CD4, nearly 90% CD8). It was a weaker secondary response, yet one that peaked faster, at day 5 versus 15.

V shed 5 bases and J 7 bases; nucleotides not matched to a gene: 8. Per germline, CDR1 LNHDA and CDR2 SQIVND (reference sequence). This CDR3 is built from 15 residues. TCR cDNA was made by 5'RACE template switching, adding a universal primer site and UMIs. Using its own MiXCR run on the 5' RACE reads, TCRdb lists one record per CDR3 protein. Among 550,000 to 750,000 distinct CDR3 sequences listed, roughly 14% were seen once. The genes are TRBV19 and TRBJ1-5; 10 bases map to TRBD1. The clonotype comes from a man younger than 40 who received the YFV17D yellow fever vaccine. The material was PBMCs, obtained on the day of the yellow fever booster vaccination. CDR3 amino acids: CASSRDRGKGQPQHF. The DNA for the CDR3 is TGTGCCAGTAGTCGGGACAGGGGAAAAGGGCAGCCCCAGCATTTT.